This T cell receptor (beta chain) was identified in a study of CD8+CD57+ T cells in acquired aplastic anemia. Study background: On average, sorted CD4+ and CD8+ cells gave approximately 3.5 ug of DNA. The study, taken as a whole, reports: There were over 25 CD8+ CDR3 sequences that occurred in both patients and controls.

Genomic DNA acted as the template from which TCR beta VDJ combination and CDR3 sequence profiling were carried out. TCRdb analysed the reads with MiXCR anew, one entry per CDR3 protein. The repertoire holds some 410,000 distinct CDR3 sequences, with about 70% as singletons. A word on this clonotype: Its antigen is still unknown. The junction and the germline gene differ at one end; a read error may be behind it.

The germline gives CDR1 SQVTM, CDR2 ANQGSEA. The CDR3 is 14 residues long. This receptor was obtained from a human donor in good health, serving as a control. V gene TRBV29-1 combines with J gene TRBJ2-3, with 7 bases identical to TRBD2. Sequencing was done on a sample of sorted CD4+, CD8+, or CD8+CD57+ T cells (not recorded which) from PBMCs. CDR3 in amino acids: CSVGALTSTGTQYF. DNA of the CDR3: TGCAGCGTTGGAGCGTTGACTAGCACAGGTACGCAGTATTTT.